What follows describes a single T cell receptor (beta chain). As yet, its antigen is unknown. This entry comes from a study of T cells in Graves' hyperthyroidism and ophthalmopathy. This CDR3 comprises 13 residues. Germline CDR1 SGHRS, CDR2 YFSETQ. The ends were cut back, 3 bases at V and 1 base at J, with 5 bases in the middle. Overall study results and limits: Before onset, by a median of around six months, the model predicted ophthalmopathy.

Blood sampling occurred at first hyperthyroidism diagnosis, ahead of any ophthalmopathy symptoms. Authors of the study amplified TCR beta CDR3 regions from RNA transcripts. First-round RT-PCR of the TCR CDR3 relied on the HTBI primer set. TCRdb redid the calling of the multiplex PCR reads with MiXCR, one entry per CDR3 protein. The sample contains under 350,000 distinct CDR3 sequences, 10% to 15% of which appear only once. The material sequenced was blood. The chain employs TRBV5-1 and TRBJ1-3, with D unclear. The sequence was obtained from a woman under 40 with Graves' hyperthyroidism that later progressed to Graves' ophthalmopathy. CDR3 loop: CASSWESGNTIYF. CDR3 coding DNA: TGCGCCAGCAGCTGGGAGTCTGGAAACACCATATATTTT.